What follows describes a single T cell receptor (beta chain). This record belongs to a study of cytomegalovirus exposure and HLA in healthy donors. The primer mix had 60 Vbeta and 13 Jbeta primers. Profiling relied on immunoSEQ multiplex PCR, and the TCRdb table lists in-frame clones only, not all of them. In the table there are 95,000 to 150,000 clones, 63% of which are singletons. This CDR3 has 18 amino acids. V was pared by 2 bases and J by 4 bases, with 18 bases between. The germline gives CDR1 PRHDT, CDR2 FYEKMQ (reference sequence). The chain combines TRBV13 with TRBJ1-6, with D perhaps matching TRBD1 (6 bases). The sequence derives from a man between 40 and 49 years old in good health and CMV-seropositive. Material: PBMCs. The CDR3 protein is CASSLSFSGGSYNSPLHF. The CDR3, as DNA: TGTGCCAGCAGCTTATCGTTTTCTGGGGGCTCGTATAATTCACCCCTCCACTTT. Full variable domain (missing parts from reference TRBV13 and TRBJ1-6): AAGVIQSPRHLIKEKRETATLKCYPIPRHDTVYWYQQGPGQDPQFLISFYEKMQSDKGSIPDRFSAQQFSDYHSELNMSSLELGDSALYFCASSLSFSGGSYNSPLHFGNGTRLTVT.